Described below is a single T cell receptor beta chain sequence and its context. Its antigen is not identified. Treatment meaning: roughly 19 received Ad26.COV2.S at low or high dose, single or two shots; 5 received placebo; per-sample allocation not given. At day 63 after the first vaccine or placebo injection, samples were drawn. A Boston donor was an adult aged 18-55 years. Unmatched junction bases numbered 4, after V lost 8 bases and J lost 7 bases. There are 13 residues in the CDR3. CDR1 SNHLY and CDR2 FYNNEI come from the germline V gene. Method: immunoSEQ multiplex PCR; TCRdb's copy keeps in-frame clones and lacks some. Seen here are roughly 380,000 clones, approximately 90% observed once, and the top ten hold less than 4.5%. The data were taken from a study of Ad26.COV2.S vaccination and SARS-CoV-2 variants. The study's findings and limits: Participants in the vaccine arm had higher spike-specific TCR breadth; placebo recipients had lower. Measurement of non-spike TCR breadth gave similar results in vaccine and placebo recipients.

This chain connects TRBV2 to TRBJ1-6; TRBD1 matches at 8 bases. The sample was peripheral blood, taken in a trial of Ad26.COV2.S vaccine versus placebo. This clonotype originated in a person between 18 and 65 years old who received the Ad26.COV2.S COVID-19 vaccine or a placebo. CDR3 loop: CASRWDRNSPLHF. The CDR3 bases are TGTGCCAGCCGCTGGGACAGGAATTCACCCCTCCACTTT. Complete variable domain (other parts from reference TRBV2 and TRBJ1-6): EPEVTQTPSHQVTQMGQEVILRCVPISNHLYFYWYRQILGQKVEFLVSFYNNEISEKSEIFDDQFSVERPDGSNFTLKIRSTKLEDSAMYFCASRWDRNSPLHFGNGTRLTVT.